This T cell receptor (beta chain) was sequenced during a study of blood T cell repertoires in COVID-19 (dated by TCRdb to 2020 to 2021). Regarding the research as a whole: The collaborator samples originated in the United States, Italy and Spain and spanned the acute and convalescent phases of COVID-19. The material from the prospective study consisted of cDNA or gDNA derived from T cells, B-cell-depleted T cells, or PBMCs. Subjects who had been exposed to COVID-19, were actively infected with it, or had recovered from it provided the deeply sampled blood TCRbeta repertoires that made up the dataset. A freely available public database, intended as a resource for researchers studying the immune response to SARS-CoV-2, is where the repertoires were released. The samples were drawn from two sources: the first 160 participants of the ongoing ImmuneRACE study, and some 1,300 subjects contributed by 6 global collaborators. Nearly every sample came with metadata listing a de-identified subject ID, COVID-19 status, age in years and sex. Where available, HLA class I and class II types were obtained from metadata supplied by the sample provider rather than from assay-based typing. The paper as a whole reports these results and caveats: How much clinical and demographic metadata was included differed by source and by participant, and the metadata was provided uncurated.

Enrolling through a virtual design, the prospective study's participants ranged in age from roughly 18 to 89 years and lived across some 22 United States geographic areas. Cohort assignment in the prospective study relied on participant-reported clinical history from a screening survey and a study questionnaire. In the prospective study, mobile phlebotomists collected whole blood, serum and a nasopharyngeal or oropharyngeal swab from each participant. Participants in the prospective study had the option to provide additional blood draws and questionnaires over an approximately 2-month period. Before DNA extraction, prospective study blood samples were shipped either frozen or at room temperature. TCRbeta CDR3 regions were amplified from genomic DNA using the immunoSEQ Assay, a bias-controlled multiplex PCR. The authors' pipeline ran thus. The number of nucleated cells in each sample was estimated by amplification of reference gene primers within the assay. To quantify the absolute abundance of each unique TCRbeta CDR3 rearrangement, sequence reads were collapsed and filtered. For each sample, productive Simpson clonality was calculated as the square root of Simpson's diversity index over productive rearrangements. TCRdb provides this immuneACCESS table in a form limited to in-frame rearrangements. Some clones are lacking; in checked studies, under half of them reflect an unresolved V gene, and why the rest are absent is not known. Clone size and the V and J calls come from that table; the DNA yielded D and trimming. The table for this sample lists about 200,000 clones; roughly 83% of them were counted only once. 4.5% to 7% of the sample is held by the ten biggest clonotypes.

Unmatched junction bases come to 3, with V trimmed by 2 bases and J by 2 bases. Measured from the cysteine to the phenylalanine, the CDR3 is 16 residues long. Just CDR3 DNA is preserved here, 48 bases in frame from base 1. Sequences SEHNR (CDR1) and FQNEAQ (CDR2) are obtained from the germline V gene (reference sequence). For this clone: Its specific antigen is unknown. One base away there is no much larger clone; base qualities are not given.

The origin of this receptor is a man aged 40-50 years with acute COVID-19. Recombination connected TRBV7-9 to TRBJ2-1; 10 nucleotides in the junction match TRBD1. What was sequenced was PBMCs or T cells enriched from blood (not recorded which). The CDR3 in this case is CASSLWGTGAYNEQFF. The bases are TGTGCCAGCAGCTTATGGGGGACAGGGGCCTACAATGAGCAGTTCTTC.